The entry below describes one T cell receptor beta chain. What antigen it recognizes has not been identified. Nothing much larger sits one base from this clone, and base qualities are not available. This sample is part of a study of human T cells and chemical hapten exposure (dated by TCRdb to the early 2020s). Study-level background: For sensitization, 2% DPC in acetone was applied to a roughly 2 cm by roughly 2 cm area of upper inner arm skin. The libraries were sequenced as a pool, and the TCR yield per sample differed mostly because of small variations in library volumes within the pool. Roughly 30 alopecia patients gave blood for TCR sequencing at one to four time points (pre-sensitization, 2, 6 and 24 weeks). Alopecia areata with under or over 50% scalp involvement, alopecia totalis and alopecia universalis were represented in the patient cohort, which was mostly female. Patch tests used Finn chambers with 0.01% DPC on the upper back, scored after 6 days by International Contact Dermatitis Research Group standards. In alopecia patients, the study followed how the peripheral blood TCR repertoire changed in vivo over primary and secondary sensitization to diphenylcyclopropenone (DPC), a hapten. Patient blood was sampled pre-sensitization (week 0) and at 2, 6 and about 24 weeks after DPC sensitization. Throughout the roughly 25-week study period, patients were also given weekly therapeutic DPC doses on the scalp. The full study reports these points: Compared with pre-sensitization or healthy control sets, expanded TCRs formed significantly more large CDR3 similarity clusters, which is consistent with antigen-driven responses. DPC sensitization did not change the number of TCRs with a frequency above 1 in 1000, and there was no evidence of changes in global repertoire structure. Because all patients had alopecia, a presumed autoimmune disease, the immune response of the patients might differ from that of healthy individuals. Patch test score was positively correlated with the number of PT1 expanded TCRs, with significance at thresholds 8, 16 and 32 but not at 4. After repeated subsampling, the strength of the expansion versus patch-test correlation and the threshold at which it became significant changed.

Counted from cysteine to phenylalanine, this CDR3 has 16 amino acids. Only the CDR3 region is kept as DNA, spanning 48 bases read in frame from base 1. V has 5 bases trimmed and J has 5 bases trimmed; junction bases matching no gene number 10. The time point label for this specimen denotes: patch test 1, 2 weeks after DPC sensitization. The sample's treatment or condition label, in plain terms: therapeutic diphenylcyclopropenone sensitization with weekly scalp DPC. At every patch-test visit, the blood draw took place before the patch test was put on. Patients were considered eligible if aged 18 to 70, diagnosed with alopecia and deemed suitable for DPC therapy, and patients were excluded if pregnant. Unfractionated whole blood was collected in Tempus Blood RNA tubes, and total RNA was extracted from that blood. The library was prepared using RACE. Sequencing relied on a NextSeq 500. Library preparation attached unique molecular identifiers to individual cDNA molecules for quantitative, reproducible TCR counting. Both TCR alpha and TCR beta chains were sequenced from each blood RNA sample. The original methods were these. Samples had a median of approximately 96,000 TCRs, with a range from about 23,224 to 700,000. V, J and CDR3 annotation of the TCR reads was carried out using the Decombinator software suite. For PS versus PT1 abundance plots, all samples were subsampled to the same number of TCRs (28,000). TCRs were defined as expanded if absent before sensitization and observed at least eight times at the 2-week time point. TCRdb handled the public reads itself, with Q25 trimming in fastp and clone calling in MiXCR, and kept productive beta chains. Each entry merges the rows of one CDR3 protein and shows their most common DNA and genes. The V and J calls, along with clone size, are taken from TCRdb and not from the paper's own processing. A total of some 87,000 distinct CDR3 sequences appear in this sample, 10% of them only once. The ten top clones hold about 1.3% of the sample.

This specimen consisted of whole blood, obtained in connection with sensitization to the hapten diphenylcyclopropenone (DPC). Recombination connected TRBV12-3 or TRBV12-4 to TRBJ2-1; TRBD1 matches 9 bases in the middle. The TCR originated in a woman aged 50 to 65 with alopecia areata. Some clones in this sample may be carry-over from other donors' samples. The CDR3 region reads CASSPLDRGENNEQFF. The nucleotides are TGTGCCAGCAGTCCGTTGGACAGGGGAGAAAACAATGAGCAGTTCTTC.